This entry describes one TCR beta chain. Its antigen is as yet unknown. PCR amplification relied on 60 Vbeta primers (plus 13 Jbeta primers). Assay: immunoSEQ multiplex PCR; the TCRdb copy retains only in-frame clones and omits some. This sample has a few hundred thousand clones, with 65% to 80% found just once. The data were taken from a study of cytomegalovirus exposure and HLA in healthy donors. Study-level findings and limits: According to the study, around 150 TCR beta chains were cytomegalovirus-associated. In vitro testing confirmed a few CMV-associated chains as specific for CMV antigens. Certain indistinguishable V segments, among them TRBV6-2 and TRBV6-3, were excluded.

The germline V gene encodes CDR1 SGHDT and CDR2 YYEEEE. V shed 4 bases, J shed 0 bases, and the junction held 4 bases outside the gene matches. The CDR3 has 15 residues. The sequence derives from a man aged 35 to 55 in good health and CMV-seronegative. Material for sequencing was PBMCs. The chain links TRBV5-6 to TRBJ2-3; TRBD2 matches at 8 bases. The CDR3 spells CASSLLAGSTDTQYF. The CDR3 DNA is TGTGCCAGCAGCCTGTTAGCGGGGAGCACAGATACGCAGTATTTT.